These T cell receptor beta chains were read from a single sample in a study of T cell repertoires in cytomegalovirus infection. MiXCR, applied by TCRdb to the reads, yields one record per CDR3 protein. The sample shows around 300,000 distinct CDR3 sequences, approximately 9.5% of them seen only once. The specimen sequenced was PBMCs. All receptors derive from a human donor in good health (CMV status not recorded). Some clones in this sample may be carry-over from other donors' samples. Each CDR3 is given with its conserved first and last residue. D genes are given only for firm matches. Expanded clones get a size class; other rows say once, few or many, or leave the size out.

j_gene	v_gene	d_gene	abundance	CDR3nt	CDR3aa
TRBJ2-3	TRBV7-4	-	-	TGTGCCAGCAGCCCGCCAAGGAGCACAGATACGCAGTATTTT	CASSPPRSTDTQYF
TRBJ1-1	TRBV11-2	-	-	TGTGCCAGCAGCTCGTCCGGGGGCGTCAGAAACACGGAAGCTTTCTTT	CASSSSGGVRNTEAFF
TRBJ2-7	TRBV28	TRBD2	-	TGTGCCAGTAGTTACGGGACTAGCGGGTACGAGCAGTACTTC	CASSYGTSGYEQYF
TRBJ1-1	TRBV19	-	-	TGTGCCAGTAGTTTACAGCTTTCGAGGCGGACTGAAGCTTTCTTT	CASSLQLSRRTEAFF
TRBJ1-3	TRBV19	-	few	TGTGCCAGTAGATCCCCCGGCGGGTATGGAAACACCATATATTTT	CASRSPGGYGNTIYF
TRBJ2-7	TRBV10-3	-	many	TGTGCCATCAGCCGCGCCCGGGACCTAAACTCCTACGAGCAGTACTTC	CAISRARDLNSYEQYF
TRBJ2-7	TRBV6-2/TRBV6-3	-	few	TGTGCCAGCAGGAAGGGGCAGAATGAGGCCTACGAGCAGTACTTC	CASRKGQNEAYEQYF
TRBJ1-2	TRBV19	TRBD1	-	TGTGCCAGTAACCTATACAGGGGGCGCGGCTATGGCTACACCTTC	CASNLYRGRGYGYTF
TRBJ2-1	TRBV28	-	many	TGTGCCAGCAGTTTAAGGTACAATGAGCAGTTCTTC	CASSLRYNEQFF
TRBJ2-2	TRBV11-2	TRBD1	-	TGTGCCAGCAGCCTTCGAAGGGGGCGAGGCAGAAACACCGGGGAGCTGTTTTTT	CASSLRRGRGRNTGELFF
TRBJ2-5	TRBV7-2	-	-	TGTGCCAGCACCGAGGGGGGCCCAGAGACCCAGTACTTC	CASTEGGPETQYF
TRBJ1-6	TRBV12-3/TRBV12-4	-	few	TGTGCCAGCAGCCTAGAGGGGGAAAAGAATTCACCCCTCCACTTT	CASSLEGEKNSPLHF
TRBJ1-2	TRBV7-2	-	many	TGTGCCAGCAGCTTGATACCCGACAGTTATTATGGCTACACCTTC	CASSLIPDSYYGYTF
TRBJ2-1	TRBV7-2	-	-	TGTGCCAGCAGCGTGGGGCCGTATGGACTATACAATGAGCAGTTCTTC	CASSVGPYGLYNEQFF
TRBJ2-5	TRBV10-1	-	many	TGCGCCAGCAGTGAGTCGAAGGGCGGGAAGACCCAGTACTTC	CASSESKGGKTQYF
TRBJ1-2	TRBV7-2	-	many	TGTGCCAGCAACCTAACCCCTGGCTATGGCTACACCTTC	CASNLTPGYGYTF
TRBJ2-2	TRBV19	-	many	TGTGCCAGTAGCGCCTCTGTCTACCGGGGCACCGGGGAGCTGTTTTTT	CASSASVYRGTGELFF